The rows below give T cell receptor beta chains drawn from one sample of a study of T-cell reconstitution after alpha-beta-depleted transplantation in children. TCRdb re-derived calls from the PCR reads in MiXCR, one entry per CDR3 protein. Here the sample spans about a million distinct CDR3 sequences, 25% to 30% being singletons. Material: PBMCs, mostly from graft donor cells, obtained 360 days after TCRalphabeta/CD19-depleted stem cell transplant. These TCRs come from a boy under three years old who had a stem cell transplant for SCID, so the T cells may come from the graft donor. CDR3s include the opening cysteine and the closing phenylalanine or tryptophan. A D gene is named only where the DNA matches it firmly. A clone size is listed for some rows: how often the clone was seen (once, few, many), or a class if it is expanded.

NA	NA	TRBJ2-1	TRBV11-2	TGTGCCAGCAGCACTAGAGGGGGGACGAACTACAATGAGCAGTTCTTC	CASSTRGGTNYNEQFF
TRBD1	once	TRBJ2-7	TRBV18	TGTGCCAGCTCACCACAGGGGACAGCCACCTACGAGCAGTACTTC	CASSPQGTATYEQYF
TRBD1	NA	TRBJ2-3	TRBV29-1	TGCAGCGTTGGGGGACAGGGGTTGAAGAATACGCAGTATTTT	CSVGGQGLKNTQYF
NA	NA	TRBJ2-3	TRBV28	TGTGCCAGCAGCGAGAACCCGGGGCTCGCCGCGGGGCAGTATTTT	CASSENPGLAAGQYF
TRBD1	NA	TRBJ1-1	TRBV7-3	TGTGCCAGCAGCTCAGTGACAGGGATAATAGGCACTGAAGCTTTCTTT	CASSSVTGIIGTEAFF
NA	NA	TRBJ1-1	TRBV3-1	TGTGCCAGCAGTCCCGCTATGGGAGTGAACACTGAAGCTTTCTTT	CASSPAMGVNTEAFF
NA	NA	TRBJ1-1	TRBV20-1	TGCAGTGCCCCCGAGCGGGGGCCTTCTGAGTTCTTT	CSAPERGPSEFF
TRBD2	NA	TRBJ2-1	TRBV7-8	TGTGCCAGCAGCCGATACATGGGGGGGGCCTACAATGAGCAGTTCTTC	CASSRYMGGAYNEQFF
NA	NA	TRBJ1-2	TRBV24-1	TGTGCCACCAAAAAGGGTTTCGGCTACACCTTC	CATKKGFGYTF
NA	NA	TRBJ1-2	TRBV20-1	TGCAGTGCTAGAGAAAGCGGGACATCGGGCTACACCTTC	CSARESGTSGYTF
NA	few	TRBJ2-3	TRBV7-2	TGTGCCAGCAGCTTGGGGGGGGCCCTCCCCACAGATACGCAGTATTTT	CASSLGGALPTDTQYF
TRBD2	NA	TRBJ2-1	TRBV12-3/TRBV12-4	TGTGCCAGCACCCTCGGTACAGCGGGGGGGACGGGGAGGTTCTTC	CASTLGTAGGTGRFF
TRBD2	once	TRBJ2-5	TRBV15	TGTGCCACCAGCAGAGATAGCGGGGGGCCTAACCAAGAGACCCAGTACTTC	CATSRDSGGPNQETQYF
NA	NA	TRBJ2-5	TRBV5-1	TGCGCCAGCAGCTTTTCAGGGCCACTTGAGACCCAGTACTTC	CASSFSGPLETQYF
NA	NA	TRBJ2-1	TRBV12-3/TRBV12-4	TGTGCCAGCAGTTTAAGGGTCTGGCGGGGTTTCTTTTTGGTCGGTGAGCAGTTCTTC	CASSLRVWRGFFLVGEQFF
NA	few	TRBJ1-2	TRBV4-1	TGCGCCAGCAGCCCCCTGGGGGGCGGAGGCTACACCTTC	CASSPLGGGGYTF
NA	once	TRBJ1-1	TRBV18	TGTGCCAGCTCACCGCAGGAAGGTGCCACTGAAGCTTTCTTT	CASSPQEGATEAFF
NA	NA	TRBJ2-5	TRBV6-1	TGTGCCAGCAGTGGCGAGGGCCGGGGGAACCAAGAGACCCAGTACTTC	CASSGEGRGNQETQYF